This T cell receptor (beta chain) appears in the sequencing data of a study of cytomegalovirus exposure and HLA in healthy donors. V was clipped by 4 bases and J by 4 bases, with 17 bases between them. This CDR3 has 16 amino acids. The germline CDR1 and CDR2 sequences are SGHTA and FQGNSA. The PCR ran on 60 Vbeta and 13 Jbeta primers. Using immunoSEQ multiplex PCR, the repertoire was profiled, and TCRdb retains in-frame clones only, with some absent. Of approximately 140,000 clones listed, 60% to 80% were seen once; the top ten hold 5.1%. Sequences were obtained from PBMCs. The receptor's source is a male donor in good health and CMV-seronegative. V and J are TRBV7-2 and TRBJ2-1; TRBD2 might be the D (7 bases). The CDR3 DNA follows: TGTGCCAGCAGCTCCCCCAAGGGGGGAGGGTACAATGAGCAGTTCTTC. This translates into CASSSPKGGGYNEQFF.